A selection of T cell receptor beta chains follows, all from one sample in a study of blood T cell repertoires in COVID-19. Here immunoSEQ multiplex PCR was the method, and the copy in TCRdb shows in-frame clones only, minus some. The sample has about 260,000 clones; 85% to 90% are singletons. Source material: peripheral blood. All receptors derive from a woman aged 55 to 70 with COVID-19, enrolled during active disease. Each CDR3 is given with its conserved first and last residue. The order of the fields is CDR3 length, J gene, D gene, clone size, V gene, CDR3 protein, CDR3 DNA. D genes are given only for firm matches. Rows give clone size only sometimes, using once, few, many, or a class for an expanded clone.

15 TRBJ1-4 TRBD1 - TRBV18 CASSPGTGWNEKLFF TGTGCCAGCTCACCAGGGACAGGGTGGAATGAAAAACTGTTTTTT
15 TRBJ2-1 TRBD2 - TRBV27 CASSLRLARGNEQFF TGTGCCAGCAGTCTACGACTAGCGAGAGGGAATGAGCAGTTCTTC
14 TRBJ1-4 - - TRBV11-2 CASSWGRDNEKLFF TGTGCCAGCAGCTGGGGCAGGGATAATGAAAAACTGTTTTTT
16 TRBJ1-4 TRBD1 - TRBV28 CASSPLTGGEVEKLFF TGTGCCAGCAGCCCCCTGACAGGGGGCGAGGTTGAAAAACTGTTTTTT
15 TRBJ1-4 TRBD1 - TRBV19 CASRNGQGAREKLFF TGTGCCAGTAGAAATGGGCAGGGGGCTCGTGAAAAACTGTTTTTT
15 TRBJ1-2 - - TRBV7-2 CASSLAVAGVDGYTF TGTGCCAGCAGCTTAGCGGTGGCAGGGGTTGATGGCTACACCTTC
15 TRBJ2-1 - few TRBV19 CASSMLGVAYNEQFF TGTGCCAGTAGTATGTTAGGGGTAGCCTACAATGAGCAGTTCTTC
12 TRBJ2-5 - - TRBV18 CASSLRAETQYF TGTGCCAGCTCCCTCAGGGCGGAGACCCAGTACTTC
13 TRBJ2-7 TRBD2 - TRBV19 CASRLAGGYEQYF TGTGCCAGTCGACTAGCGGGAGGGTACGAGCAGTACTTC
15 TRBJ1-5 TRBD1 - TRBV6-5 CASRQGADSNQPQHF TGTGCCAGCAGACAGGGGGCGGATAGCAATCAGCCCCAGCATTTT
16 TRBJ1-2 TRBD1 - TRBV19 CASSIPGQSSPYGYTF TGTGCCAGTAGTATTCCGGGACAGAGCTCCCCCTATGGCTACACCTTC
14 TRBJ1-2 - few TRBV7-2 CASSLGGRGYGYTF TGTGCCAGCAGCTTAGGGGGTAGGGGCTATGGCTACACCTTC
16 TRBJ2-5 - - TRBV21-1 CASTHYEKTPRETQYF TGTGCCAGCACCCACTACGAGAAAACGCCCCGAGAGACCCAGTACTTC
13 TRBJ1-2 - - TRBV18 CASSPTEDYGYTF TGTGCCAGCTCACCAACGGAGGACTATGGCTACACCTTC
15 TRBJ2-1 - - TRBV19 CASSSGLLGHNEQFF TGTGCCAGTAGTAGTGGGCTCTTGGGCCACAATGAGCAGTTCTTC
15 TRBJ2-7 - once TRBV11-2 CASILGPGFNYEQYF TGTGCCAGCATCTTAGGGCCAGGATTCAACTACGAGCAGTACTTC
14 TRBJ1-6 - few TRBV2 CASTLRGDNSPLHF TGTGCCAGCACCCTACGGGGGGATAATTCACCCCTCCACTTT
15 TRBJ1-5 - - TRBV4-1 CASSQVGRPNQPQHF TGCGCCAGCAGCCAAGTCGGCAGGCCCAATCAGCCCCAGCATTTT
14 TRBJ1-6 - once TRBV30 CAWSSLGGDSPLHF TGTGCCTGGAGCTCACTCGGAGGGGATTCACCCCTCCACTTT
20 TRBJ2-1 TRBD2 - TRBV9 CASSGRGPRGLAGGYNEQFF TGTGCCAGCAGCGGAAGGGGACCCCGGGGACTAGCGGGAGGGTACAATGAGCAGTTCTTC
14 TRBJ2-5 TRBD1 - TRBV6-5 CASSFSGQGETQYF TGTGCCAGCAGCTTTTCGGGACAGGGAGAGACCCAGTACTTC
14 TRBJ1-5 TRBD1 - TRBV2 CASSPGQGNQPQHF TGTGCCAGCAGTCCAGGACAGGGCAATCAGCCCCAGCATTTT
14 TRBJ2-5 - - TRBV5-1 CASSSVTRQETQYF TGCGCCAGCAGCTCGGTTACTCGACAAGAGACCCAGTACTTC